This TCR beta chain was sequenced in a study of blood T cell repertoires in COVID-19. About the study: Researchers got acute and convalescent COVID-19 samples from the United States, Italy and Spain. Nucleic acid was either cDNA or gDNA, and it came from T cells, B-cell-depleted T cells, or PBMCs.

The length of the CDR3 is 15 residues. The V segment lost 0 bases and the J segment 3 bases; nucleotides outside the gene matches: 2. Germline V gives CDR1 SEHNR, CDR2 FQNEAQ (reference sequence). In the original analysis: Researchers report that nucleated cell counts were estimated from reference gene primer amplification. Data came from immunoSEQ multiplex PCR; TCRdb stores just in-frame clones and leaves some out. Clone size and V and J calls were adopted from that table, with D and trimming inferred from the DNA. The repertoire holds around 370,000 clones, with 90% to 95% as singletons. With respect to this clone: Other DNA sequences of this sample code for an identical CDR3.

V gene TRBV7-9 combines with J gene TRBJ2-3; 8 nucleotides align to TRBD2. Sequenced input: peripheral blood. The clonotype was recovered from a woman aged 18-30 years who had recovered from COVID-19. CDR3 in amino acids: CASSLAGGRTDTQYF. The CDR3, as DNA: TGTGCCAGCAGCTTAGCGGGCGGGAGGACAGATACGCAGTATTTT.